Reported below is one T cell receptor (beta chain). The Seattle site enrolled patients during active infection and followed them longitudinally. This entry belongs to a study of blood T cell repertoires in COVID-19. Study information: PBMCs, B-cell-depleted T cells, or T cells provided the cDNA or gDNA that made up the material.

Original handling: By means of reference gene primer amplification, nucleated cell counts were estimated. Clones were sequenced by immunoSEQ multiplex PCR, and TCRdb holds only the in-frame ones, with some missing. Clone size and the V and J calls come from that table; the DNA yielded D and trimming. The data contain around 200,000 clones, around 84% of them singletons. Sequencing was done on a sample of peripheral blood. This TCR derives from a woman in her seventies with COVID-19, enrolled during active disease.

CDR3 residues: CASSQDLEGHYGYTF. The CDR3 DNA reads as TGTGCCAGCAGCCAAGATTTAGAGGGCCACTATGGCTACACCTTC. The chain employs TRBV4-2 and TRBJ1-2, with D unresolved. CDR1 LGHNA and CDR2 YNFKEQ come from the germline V gene. The CDR3 is made up of 15 amino acids. V lost 0 bases and J 3 bases, leaving 11 bases between the germline ends.